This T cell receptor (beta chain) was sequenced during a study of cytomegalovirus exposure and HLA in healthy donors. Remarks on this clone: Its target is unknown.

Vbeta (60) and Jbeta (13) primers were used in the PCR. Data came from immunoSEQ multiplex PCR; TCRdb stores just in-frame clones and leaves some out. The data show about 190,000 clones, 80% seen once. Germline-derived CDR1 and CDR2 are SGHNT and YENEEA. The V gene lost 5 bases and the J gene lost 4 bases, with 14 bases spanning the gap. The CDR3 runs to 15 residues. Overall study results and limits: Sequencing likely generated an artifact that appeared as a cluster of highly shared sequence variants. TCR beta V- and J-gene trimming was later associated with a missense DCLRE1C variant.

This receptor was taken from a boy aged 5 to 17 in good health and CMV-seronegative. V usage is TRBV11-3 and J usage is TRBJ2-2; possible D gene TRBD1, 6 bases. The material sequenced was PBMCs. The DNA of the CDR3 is TGTGCCAGCAGCCCCCGGACAGAAGGCACCGGGGAGCTGTTTTTT. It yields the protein CASSPRTEGTGELFF.